This T cell receptor beta chain was captured by sequencing in a study of CD8+CD57+ T cells in acquired aplastic anemia. Across the study: Recorded DNA amounts for sorted CD4+ and CD8+ cells had an average of 3.2 ug. Notes on the study in general: The study identified roughly 29 CD8+ CDR3 sequences shared by patients and controls. Researchers reported that CD8+ Simpson's diversity was not significantly different in patients versus controls.

An expansion of CD8+CD57+ cells by flow cytometry had been shown in patients chosen for sequencing. This clonotype came up many times. What it binds is not known. Genomic DNA provided the template from which TCR beta VDJ and CDR3 profiles were obtained. TCRdb fed the reads into MiXCR, producing one record per CDR3 protein. The sample contains under 250,000 distinct CDR3 sequences, roughly half of which appear only once. This CDR3 has 15 amino acids. CDR1 is SQVTM, CDR2 ANQGSEA, per germline. V gave up 6 bases and J gave up 4 bases, with 22 bases separating them. This clonotype originated in a human donor with aplastic anemia. Sequences were obtained from sorted CD4+, CD8+, or CD8+CD57+ T cells (not recorded which) from PBMCs. The chain couples TRBV29-1 to TRBJ2-7; TRBD1 is a possible D gene (6 bases). CDR3 bases: TGCAGCGTCAGTGAGGGGGAATATTTTTGGTACGAGCAGTACTTC. The encoded protein is CSVSEGEYFWYEQYF.